This record concerns one T cell receptor beta chain sequence. The CDR3 has 13 residues. Germline V gene data show CDR1 as SGHVS and CDR2 as FNYEAQ. V was cut by 4 bases and J by 6 bases, with 10 bases left in between. The record originates from a study of blood T cell repertoires in COVID-19. Clones were read by immunoSEQ multiplex PCR, and TCRdb kept only the in-frame ones, dropping some. The data hold more than 100,000 clones, with approximately 88% observed a single time. This chain joins TRBV7-6 and TRBJ2-1; maybe TRBD1 (6 bases). The sequence was collected from a woman aged 25 to 39 who had recovered from COVID-19. Material: peripheral blood. CDR3 DNA sequence: TGTGCCAGCAGCTGGGGGCGGGCCAATGAGCAGTTCTTC. Its translation: CASSWGRANEQFF.